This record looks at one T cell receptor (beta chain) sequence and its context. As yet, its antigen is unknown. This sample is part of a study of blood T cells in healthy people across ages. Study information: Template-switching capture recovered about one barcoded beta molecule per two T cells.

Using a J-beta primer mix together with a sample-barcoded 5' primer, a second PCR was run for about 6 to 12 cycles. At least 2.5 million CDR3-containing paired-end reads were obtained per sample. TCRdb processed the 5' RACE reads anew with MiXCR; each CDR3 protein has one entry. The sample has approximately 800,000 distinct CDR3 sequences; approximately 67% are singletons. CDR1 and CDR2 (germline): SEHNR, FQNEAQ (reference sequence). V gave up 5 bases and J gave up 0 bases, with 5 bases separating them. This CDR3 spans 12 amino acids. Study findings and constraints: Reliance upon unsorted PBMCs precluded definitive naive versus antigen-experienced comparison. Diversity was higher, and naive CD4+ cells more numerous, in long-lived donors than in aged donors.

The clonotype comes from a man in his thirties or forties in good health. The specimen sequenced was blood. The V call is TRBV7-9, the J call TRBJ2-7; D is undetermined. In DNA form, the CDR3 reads TGTGCCAGCAGCGCCGTCTCCTACGAGCAGTACTTC. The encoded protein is CASSAVSYEQYF.